One and the same sample provided the 30 T cell receptor beta chains below, sequenced in a study of shared clonotypes between healthy human individuals. Profiling relied on immunoSEQ multiplex PCR, and the TCRdb table lists in-frame clones only, not all of them. The table records some 1 million clones, roughly 80% of them present only once. Sequencing was performed on memory CD4+ T cells sorted from blood. Subset indicated: CD45RA-negative fraction. Every receptor here comes from a man aged 18 to 29 in good health.

This chain joins TRBV18 and TRBJ2-2; D is perhaps TRBD2 (5 bases). There are 14 residues in the CDR3. With 1 base removed from V and 5 bases from J, the gap between germline ends came to 8 bases. Germline loops: CDR1 KGHSH, CDR2 LQKENI. For the CDR3, the DNA is TGTGCCAGCTCACCACAGAGGGAAACCGGGGAGCTGTTTTTT. This sequence encodes CASSPQRETGELFF.

J is TRBJ2-7 and V is TRBV4-1; 9 bases align to TRBD1. In germline, CDR1 is MGHRA, CDR2 YSYEKL. After removal of 0 bases from V and 4 bases from J, the junction contained 7 bases not matched to a gene. This CDR3 is built from 16 residues. CDR3 DNA: TGCGCCAGCAGCCAAGATCCGGGGACAGGGCGGTACGAGCAGTACTTC. Amino acid sequence: CASSQDPGTGRYEQYF.

The genes are TRBV16 and TRBJ1-3; D not certain. The CDR3 consists of 14 residues. Trimming took off 0 bases at V and 1 base at J, with 4 bases between the two ends. Germline-derived CDR1 and CDR2 are KGHSY and FQNENV. The CDR3 DNA sequence: TGTGCCAGCAGCCAATCCCCATCTGGAAACACCATATATTTT. This translates into CASSQSPSGNTIYF.

The V and J genes are TRBV7-9 and TRBJ2-1, with 7 positions matching TRBD1. CDR1 and CDR2 from the germline V gene are SEHNR and FQNEAQ (reference sequence). Trimming took 6 bases from V and 7 from J; bases not matched to a gene: 12. This CDR3 spans 15 amino acids. For the CDR3, the DNA is TGTGCCAGCAGTTTAACGAAGGGGGCCAGAAATGAGCAGTTCTTC. It specifies CASSLTKGARNEQFF.

About this clone itself: The sample carries other DNA sequences with the same CDR3. This chain connects TRBV6-5 to TRBJ1-1; TRBD1 is a possible D gene (5 bases). V was cut by 2 bases and J by 1 base, with 8 bases left in between. Germline V gives CDR1 MNHEY, CDR2 SVGAGI. This CDR3 is 14 amino acids long. The CDR3 DNA reads as TGTGCCAGCAGTTACGGGGGTACGAACACTGAAGCTTTCTTT. As protein: CASSYGGTNTEAFF.

The J gene is TRBJ2-7, the V gene TRBV7-2; no clear D gene. Trimming stripped 3 bases from V and 4 bases from J, with 10 bases between. This CDR3 comprises 13 residues. Per germline, CDR1 SGHTA and CDR2 FQGNSA. CDR3 amino acids: CASSLRTPYEQYF. The CDR3 DNA reads TGTGCCAGCAGCTTGCGGACGCCTTACGAGCAGTACTTC.

For this clone: This sample also contains other DNA sequences that code for the same CDR3. This sequence joins TRBV7-8 and TRBJ1-5, with 7 bases fitting TRBD1. Per the germline V gene, CDR1 is SGHVS and CDR2 is FQNEAQ. CDR3 size: 14 residues. V gave up 5 bases and J gave up 1 base; unmatched junction bases: 2. For the CDR3, the DNA is TGTGCCAGCAGCCAAGGGGGCAGCAATCAGCCCCAGCATTTT. Encoded protein: CASSQGGSNQPQHF. Full variable domain (missing parts from reference TRBV7-8 and TRBJ1-5): GAGVSQSPRYKVAKRGQDVALRCDPISGHVSLFWYQQALGQGPEFLTYFQNEAQLDKSGLPSDRFFAERPEGSVSTLKIQRTQQEDSAVYLCASSQGGSNQPQHFGDGTRLSIL.

This clone showed up just a few times. The chain employs TRBV7-8 and TRBJ1-5; a possible D gene is TRBD1 (5 bases). Germline V gene sequence: CDR1 SGHVS, CDR2 FQNEAQ. This CDR3 is 16 amino acids long. Trimming stripped 6 bases from V and 2 bases from J, with 17 bases between. The CDR3 coding sequence is TGTGCCAGCAGAAAAGGGGCAGGGCCGGGCAATCAGCCCCAGCATTTT. The encoded protein is CASRKGAGPGNQPQHF. The full variable domain, in which reference TRBV7-8 and TRBJ1-5 provide the parts outside the CDR3, is GAGVSQSPRYKVAKRGQDVALRCDPISGHVSLFWYQQALGQGPEFLTYFQNEAQLDKSGLPSDRFFAERPEGSVSTLKIQRTQQEDSAVYLCASRKGAGPGNQPQHFGDGTRLSIL.

On this clone itself: One base away lies a much larger clone, so this may be a sequencing read error. Other nucleotide sequences from this sample produce the same CDR3. The chain recombines TRBV7-2 with TRBJ2-7; D may match TRBD1 or TRBD2 (5 bases each). Trimming cost V 5 bases and J 0 bases, with 11 bases left between them. From germline, CDR1 is SGHTA and CDR2 FQGNSA. The CDR3 extends over 14 amino acids. The CDR3 region has the DNA TGTGCCAGCAGCCCCGGGACCGTCTCCTACGAGCAGTACTTC. It encodes CASSPGTVSYEQYF.

The rearrangement joins TRBV7-3 to TRBJ2-2; D remains ambiguous. This CDR3 is built from 16 residues. Germline assignment: CDR1 SGHTA and CDR2 FQGTGA. Deletions cut 1 base from V and 3 bases from J, with 12 bases between. This CDR3 reads CASSLSPTGDTGELFF. The CDR3 DNA reads as TGTGCCAGCAGCTTAAGCCCGACGGGTGACACCGGGGAGCTGTTTTTT.

The rearrangement uses TRBV11-2 and TRBJ1-1, with a possible D match to TRBD1 (5 bases). Germline V lookup: CDR1 SGHAT, CDR2 FQNNGV. CDR3 length equals 13 residues. The germline V and J ends were trimmed by 5 bases and 2 bases, with 9 bases remaining between them. As DNA, the CDR3 is TGTGCCAGCAGCCGCAGGGTCAACACTGAAGCTTTCTTT. Translated, it gives CASSRRVNTEAFF. The entire variable domain, with the rest obtained from reference TRBV11-2 and TRBJ1-1, is as follows: EAGVAQSPRYKIIEKRQSVAFWCNPISGHATLYWYQQILGQGPKLLIQFQNNGVVDDSQLPKDRFSAERLKGVDSTLKIQPAKLEDSAVYLCASSRRVNTEAFFGQGTRLTVV.

This chain connects TRBV5-6 to TRBJ2-1; D uncertain. V lost 6 bases, J lost 5 bases, and 18 bases lay in between. Germline CDR1 is SGHDT and CDR2 is YYEEEE. This CDR3 contains 15 residues. CDR3 sequence reads: CASTNAWQNNNEQFF. The CDR3, as DNA: TGTGCCAGCACCAACGCGTGGCAGAACAACAATGAGCAGTTCTTC.

V is TRBV27 and J is TRBJ2-5, with 8 bases that match TRBD1. The CDR3 loop spans 13 amino acids. The trim removed 2 bases at V and 5 bases at J, leaving 1 base unmatched. Looked up from germline, CDR1 is MNHEY and CDR2 is SMNVEV (reference sequence). The CDR3 spells CASSLQGAETQYF. The CDR3, as DNA: TGTGCCAGCAGTTTACAGGGGGCGGAGACCCAGTACTTC.

The genes are TRBV6-5 and TRBJ1-1, with TRBD1 matching over 8 bases. The V gene's germline CDR1 is MNHEY and CDR2 SVGAGI. V shed 4 bases, J shed 6 bases, and the junction held 10 bases outside the gene matches. This CDR3 spans 15 amino acids. The CDR3 is CASSSRGQGSAEAFF. CDR3 DNA: TGTGCCAGCAGTTCCAGGGGGCAGGGTTCGGCTGAAGCTTTCTTT.

Note on this clone: Other DNA sequences in this sample translate to the same CDR3. The V and J genes are TRBV18 and TRBJ2-7, with D maybe TRBD2 (6 bases). Germline CDR1 is KGHSH and CDR2 is LQKENI. The CDR3 is made up of 14 amino acids. Trimming took off 1 base at V and 3 bases at J, with 10 bases between the two ends. The CDR3 DNA follows: TGTGCCAGCTCACCACGTGGCGGGATCTACGAGCAGTACTTC. This codes for CASSPRGGIYEQYF.

This clone was recorded a few times. The chain combines TRBV9 with TRBJ1-4, with TRBD1 as a possible D gene (6 bases). V was trimmed by 6 bases and J by 8 bases, leaving 23 bases between them. The length of the CDR3 is 16 residues. Germline V CDR1 and CDR2: SGDLS, YYNGEE. The CDR3 DNA reads TGTGCCAGCACCCCTGGGGAGGGGGATGTCGGGGAAAAACTGTTTTTT. Its translation is CASTPGEGDVGEKLFF.

The rearrangement joins TRBV5-1 to TRBJ1-1; possibly TRBD1 for D (6 bases). V lost 0 bases to trimming and J lost 11 bases, with 17 bases between them. There are 14 residues in the CDR3. Germline CDR1 is SGHRS and CDR2 is YFSETQ. This CDR3 is CASSLGTVEETAFF. The CDR3 nucleotides read TGCGCCAGCAGCTTGGGGACAGTCGAAGAGACGGCTTTCTTT.

CDR3 nucleotide sequence: TGTGCCACCAGCAGAGGCCGCGACAGATATGGCTACACCTTC. Its protein product is CATSRGRDRYGYTF. This chain connects TRBV15 to TRBJ1-2; possible D gene TRBD1, 5 bases. Trimming stripped 1 base from V and 5 bases from J, with 11 bases between. Germline V gene lookup returns CDR1 LNHNV and CDR2 YYDKDF (reference sequence). The length of the CDR3 is 14 residues. Looking up the rest from reference TRBV15 and TRBJ1-2 gives the full variable domain: DAMVIQNPRYQVTQFGKPVTLSCSQTLNHNVMYWYQQKSSQAPKLLFHYYDKDFNNEADTPDNFQSRRPNTSFCFLDIRSPGLGDTAMYLCATSRGRDRYGYTFGSGTRLTVV.

This chain links TRBV5-1 with TRBJ2-3, with 7 nucleotides matching TRBD1. Germline lookup yields CDR1 SGHRS and CDR2 YFSETQ. The CDR3 consists of 16 residues. V was pared by 2 bases and J by 2 bases, with 8 bases of the junction left unmatched. CDR3 in amino acids: CASSFGEDRFTDTQYF. CDR3 coding DNA: TGCGCCAGCAGCTTCGGAGAGGACAGGTTCACAGATACGCAGTATTTT.

The CDR3 region is CASSFRTGDYNEQFF. The DNA of the CDR3 is TGTGCCAGCAGCTTTAGGACAGGGGACTACAATGAGCAGTTCTTC. The chain is built from TRBV11-3 and TRBJ2-1; TRBD1 matches at 9 bases. V was pared by 3 bases and J by 3 bases, with 3 bases of the junction left unmatched. CDR3 size: 15 residues. The germline V gene encodes CDR1 SGHNT and CDR2 YENEEA.

The chain recombines TRBV6-5 with TRBJ1-5, with no clear D. The CDR3 is 12 amino acids. Trimming shortened V by 4 bases and J by 7 bases, and 8 bases separated the two germline ends. Per the germline V gene, CDR1 is MNHEY and CDR2 is SVGAGI. CDR3 loop: CASSSVNQPQHF. The CDR3 DNA follows: TGTGCCAGCAGTTCCGTCAACCAGCCCCAGCATTTT.

V is TRBV5-4 and J is TRBJ2-5, with 9 bases aligning to TRBD2. J lost 1 base, V lost 9 bases, and 7 bases had no gene match. The CDR3 loop spans 14 amino acids. Per the germline V gene, CDR1 is SGHNT and CDR2 is YYREEE (reference sequence). DNA of the CDR3: TGTGCCACCCTAGCGGGGCTGTCCCAAGAGACCCAGTACTTC. Protein product: CATLAGLSQETQYF.

The rearrangement joins TRBV30 to TRBJ1-5; 7 bases map to TRBD1. V was clipped by 0 bases and J by 7 bases; unmatched bases: 6. The CDR3 spans 14 residues. The V gene's germline CDR1 is GTSNPN and CDR2 SVGIG (reference sequence). CDR3 sequence (DNA): TGTGCCTGGAGTGTAGAGGGGGCGAACCAGCCCCAGCATTTT. Amino acid sequence: CAWSVEGANQPQHF.

The chain is built from TRBV6-6 and TRBJ1-4; D is ambiguous. Trimming took off 8 bases at V and 6 bases at J, with 7 bases between the two ends. This CDR3 comprises 11 residues. The germline V gene encodes CDR1 MNHNY and CDR2 SVGAGI (reference sequence). CDR3 region: CASHHDEKLFF. CDR3 in DNA: TGTGCCAGCCACCACGATGAAAAACTGTTTTTT.

This clone was recorded only once. The J gene is TRBJ2-7, the V gene TRBV11-2; D is undetermined. V shed 5 bases and J shed 4 bases, with 18 bases lying between them. Looked up from germline, CDR1 is SGHAT and CDR2 is FQNNGV. The CDR3 covers 15 residues. The CDR3: CASSLGRASVYEQYF. CDR3 nucleotides: TGTGCCAGCAGCCTAGGACGGGCTTCGGTTTACGAGCAGTACTTC. The full variable domain, completed using reference TRBV11-2 and TRBJ2-7, is EAGVAQSPRYKIIEKRQSVAFWCNPISGHATLYWYQQILGQGPKLLIQFQNNGVVDDSQLPKDRFSAERLKGVDSTLKIQPAKLEDSAVYLCASSLGRASVYEQYFGPGTRLTVT.

The CDR3 sequence: CASSLGQGTYEKLFF. The CDR3 DNA is TGTGCCAGCAGCTTGGGACAGGGGACATATGAAAAACTGTTTTTT. This chain connects TRBV5-5 to TRBJ1-4; 8 nucleotides line up with TRBD1. The CDR3 has 15 residues. The V segment lost 0 bases and the J segment 6 bases; nucleotides outside the gene matches: 4. Looked up from germline, CDR1 is SGHKS and CDR2 is YYEKEE (reference sequence).

The chain employs TRBV10-3 and TRBJ1-1; D may be TRBD1 (6 bases). CDR3 length equals 11 residues. From germline, CDR1 is ENHRY and CDR2 SYGVKD. The V end was cut by 10 bases, the J end by 4 bases, with 10 bases between. This chain's CDR3 is CATKDSTEAFF. The DNA for the CDR3 is TGTGCCACCAAGGACAGCACTGAAGCTTTCTTT.

V is TRBV2 and J is TRBJ1-5; maybe TRBD1 (5 bases). The CDR3 consists of 13 residues. The germline V and J ends were trimmed by 4 bases and 7 bases, with 11 bases remaining between them. Per the germline V gene, CDR1 is SNHLY and CDR2 is FYNNEI. CDR3 residues: CASSGGREQPQHF. CDR3 nucleotides: TGTGCCAGCAGTGGGGGCAGGGAACAGCCCCAGCATTTT. The full variable domain, its missing parts supplied by reference TRBV2 and TRBJ1-5, is EPEVTQTPSHQVTQMGQEVILRCVPISNHLYFYWYRQILGQKVEFLVSFYNNEISEKSEIFDDQFSVERPDGSNFTLKIRSTKLEDSAMYFCASSGGREQPQHFGDGTRLSIL.

V usage is TRBV10-3 and J usage is TRBJ1-4; no firm D call. CDR1 is ENHRY, CDR2 SYGVKD, per germline. This CDR3 has 14 residues. V was shortened by 5 bases and J by 10 bases, with 17 bases between the two germline ends. The CDR3: CAISPDHNLGKLFF. CDR3 DNA sequence: TGTGCCATCAGTCCCGATCATAACCTCGGAAAACTGTTTTTT.

In this sample, this clone turned up once. In DNA, the CDR3 is TGTGCCACCGAGAGGCGGCAGGGGAGCGAAAAACTGTTTTTT. Its protein product is CATERRQGSEKLFF. This chain joins TRBV6-1 and TRBJ1-4, with a weak D call TRBD1 (6 bases). Trimming left V 10 bases short and J 8 bases short, with 20 bases between. This CDR3 spans 14 amino acids. Germline-derived CDR1 and CDR2 are MNHNS and SASEGT.